Presented here are 32 T cell receptor beta chains from one specimen sequenced in a study of T cell changes during pregnancy in multiple sclerosis (dated by TCRdb to the late 2010s). The library was prepared using the immunoSEQ multiplex PCR assay. The immuneACCESS repertoire file appears here via TCRdb, limited to in-frame rearrangements. These files lack a portion of the clones; in checked studies, under half of the deficit traces to unresolved V genes, and the cause of the others is not known. Counted in this sample were 78,000 or so clones; roughly nine tenths of them appeared once. The biggest ten clones account for about 2.8% of the sample. The sample here was peripheral blood, taken before pregnancy. Receptors were obtained from a female donor with multiple sclerosis, enrolled in a pregnancy study.

The chain is built from TRBV18 and TRBJ2-3; 7 nucleotides line up with TRBD1. The junction had 3 bases not matched to a gene; V was cut back by 0 bases and J by 3 bases. CDR3 length: 15 amino acids. Germline-derived CDR1 and CDR2 are KGHSH and LQKENI. This CDR3 reads CASSPPGGVTDTQYF. CDR3 coding DNA: TGTGCCAGCTCACCACCAGGGGGCGTGACAGATACGCAGTATTTT.

The V and J genes are TRBV11-2 and TRBJ2-7; 10 bases align to TRBD1. The junction had 15 bases not matched to a gene; V was cut back by 6 bases and J by 4 bases. The CDR3 length is 17 residues. Germline-derived CDR1 and CDR2 are SGHAT and FQNNGV. CDR3 amino acids: CASSLTGQGQGSYEQYF. The CDR3 region has the DNA TGTGCCAGCAGTCTGACGGGACAGGGGCAGGGTTCGTACGAGCAGTACTTC.

The rearrangement uses TRBV9 and TRBJ2-1, with a tentative D call TRBD2 (5 bases). The CDR3 covers 15 residues. In germline, CDR1 is SGDLS, CDR2 YYNGEE. Trimming pared 5 bases from V and 0 bases from J, leaving 12 bases between. Here the CDR3 DNA reads TGTGCCAGCAGTGGTGGGAGCAGCTCCTACAATGAGCAGTTCTTC. Translating it yields CASSGGSSSYNEQFF.

V usage is TRBV4-2 and J usage is TRBJ1-4; tentatively, D is TRBD1 (6 bases). V was shortened by 1 base and J by 5 bases, with 11 bases between the two germline ends. Germline CDR1 LGHNA, CDR2 YNFKEQ. The CDR3 is 15 residues long. DNA for the CDR3: TGTGCCAGCAGCCAAGGGACAGTGGAGAATGAAAAACTGTTTTTT. This encodes CASSQGTVENEKLFF.

CDR3 amino acids: CASSIVAGDVNEQFF. The CDR3, as DNA: TGTGCCAGTAGTATTGTAGCGGGAGATGTAAATGAGCAGTTCTTC. The chain recombines TRBV19 with TRBJ2-1; the match to TRBD2 covers 9 bases. From germline, CDR1 is LNHDA and CDR2 SQIVND (reference sequence). The CDR3 is 15 amino acids. V lost 3 bases and J lost 7; bases outside the gene matches: 7.

The chain uses TRBV7-3 and TRBJ1-5, with a possible D match to TRBD1 (5 bases). Per the germline V gene, CDR1 is SGHTA and CDR2 is FQGTGA. This CDR3 spans 14 amino acids. Trimming stripped 3 bases from V and 1 base from J, with 7 bases between. The CDR3 DNA follows: TGTGCCAGCAGCTTGCGACAGAGCAATCAGCCCCAGCATTTT. Residues: CASSLRQSNQPQHF.

V is TRBV15 and J is TRBJ2-4; tentatively, D is TRBD1 (5 bases). Germline loops: CDR1 LNHNV, CDR2 YYDKDF (reference sequence). V was shortened by 3 bases and J by 1 base, with 10 bases between the two germline ends. The CDR3 has 15 residues. In DNA form, the CDR3 reads TGTGCCACCAGCAGCGGCAGGGTGGCCAAAAACATTCAGTACTTC. It translates to CATSSGRVAKNIQYF.

The chain links TRBV5-1 to TRBJ2-1; tentative D call: TRBD2 (6 bases). The CDR3 contains 12 residues. V was trimmed by 4 bases and J by 10 bases, leaving 12 bases between them. Germline V lookup: CDR1 SGHRS, CDR2 YFSETQ. The CDR3 here is CASSITSSEQFF. The CDR3 DNA reads as TGCGCCAGCAGCATAACTAGCTCAGAGCAGTTCTTC. The full variable domain, completed using reference TRBV5-1 and TRBJ2-1, is KAGVTQTPRYLIKTRGQQVTLSCSPISGHRSVSWYQQTPGQGLQFLFEYFSETQRNKGNFPGRFSGRQFSNSRSEMNVSTLELGDSALYLCASSITSSEQFFGPGTRLTVL.

The chain joins TRBV9 to TRBJ1-2, with 8 bases lining up with TRBD1. Germline CDR1 is SGDLS and CDR2 is YYNGEE. CDR3 length: 16 residues. V dropped 3 bases and J dropped 0; count of bases not matched to a gene: 7. CDR3 nucleotide sequence: TGTGCCAGCAGCGCCACCGGGACAGGCTCTAACTATGGCTACACCTTC. Its translation: CASSATGTGSNYGYTF.

This chain uses TRBV20-1 with TRBJ2-3; maybe TRBD2 (6 bases). CDR1 is DFQATT and CDR2 is SNEGSKA in the germline V gene (reference sequence). The V end lost 6 bases, the J end lost 7 bases, and 11 bases lay between the germline ends. CDR3 length: 11 amino acids. CDR3: CSAGDSHTQYF. The CDR3, as DNA: TGCAGTGCGGGGGACTCCCATACGCAGTATTTT.

This clone was detected once. The rearrangement joins TRBV2 to TRBJ2-1, with D perhaps matching TRBD1 (6 bases). From germline, CDR1 is SNHLY and CDR2 FYNNEI. V gave up 2 bases and J gave up 3 bases, with 11 bases separating them. The CDR3 loop spans 15 amino acids. The CDR3 coding sequence is TGTGCCAGCAGTGAATCTGGACAGAACTACAATGAGCAGTTCTTC. Translating gives CASSESGQNYNEQFF.

This chain connects TRBV5-1 to TRBJ2-6; 7 nucleotides agree with TRBD1. Germline CDR1 reads SGHRS; CDR2 reads YFSETQ. The CDR3 is 20 residues long. V lost 4 bases to trimming and J lost 0 bases; unmatched junction nucleotides: 16. CDR3 in DNA: TGCGCCAGCAGCACAAAGACCGGGACAGAGGCGTCCTCTGGGGCCAACGTCCTGACTTTC. This gives the protein CASSTKTGTEASSGANVLTF.

The chain uses TRBV4-1 and TRBJ1-2; D remains ambiguous. Looked up from germline, CDR1 is MGHRA and CDR2 is YSYEKL. This CDR3 comprises 16 residues. V was cut by 0 bases and J by 3 bases, with 14 bases left in between. CDR3 sequence (DNA): TGCGCCAGCAGCCAAGAGGCTCCCGGGGTTCACTATGGCTACACCTTC. Translation gives CASSQEAPGVHYGYTF.

The chain joins TRBV7-9 to TRBJ2-3; 8 bases agree with TRBD1. In germline, CDR1 is SEHNR, CDR2 FQNEAQ (reference sequence). The CDR3 totals 18 residues. V shed 4 bases, J shed 8 bases, and the junction held 20 bases outside the gene matches. The CDR3 loop is CASSSRQGKGTMAATQYF. The CDR3 nucleotides read TGTGCCAGCAGCTCCCGACAGGGGAAGGGGACCATGGCAGCTACGCAGTATTTT.

The rearrangement uses TRBV7-9 and TRBJ2-7; weak D call: TRBD1 (5 bases). Germline V CDR1 and CDR2: SEHNR, FQNEAQ (reference sequence). Trimming took 5 bases from V and 0 from J, leaving 8 bases between them. The CDR3 loop spans 13 amino acids. CDR3 bases: TGTGCCAGCAGCCCGACAGCCTCCTACGAGCAGTACTTC. Protein sequence: CASSPTASYEQYF.

J is TRBJ2-7 and V is TRBV5-1, with D uncertain. The CDR3 contains 15 residues. Germline CDR1 reads SGHRS; CDR2 reads YFSETQ. Trimming pared 3 bases from V and 1 base from J, leaving 14 bases between. For the CDR3, the DNA is TGCGCCAGCAGCTCTTTAGTATTTGATTCCTACGAGCAGTACTTC. Translating it yields CASSSLVFDSYEQYF.

V is TRBV29-1 and J is TRBJ2-1; a weak D match, TRBD2 (5 bases). This CDR3 contains 12 residues. Germline lookup yields CDR1 SQVTM and CDR2 ANQGSEA. V shed 2 bases and J shed 8 bases, with 10 bases lying between them. The CDR3 here is CSVEFSDYEQFF. The CDR3 nucleotides read TGCAGCGTTGAATTTAGCGACTATGAGCAGTTCTTC.

The CDR3 DNA follows: TGTGCCACCTCGGGAGCTTTCTTT. Amino acid sequence: CATSGAFF. The chain links TRBV19 to TRBJ1-1, with D unresolved. Germline V gives CDR1 LNHDA, CDR2 SQIVND (reference sequence). This CDR3 region has 8 residues. Deletions cut 10 bases from V and 10 bases from J, with 7 bases between.

The chain couples TRBV19 to TRBJ2-1; a weak D match, TRBD2 (6 bases). Trimming left V 6 bases short and J 6 bases short, with 18 bases between. Germline values: CDR1 LNHDA, CDR2 SQIVND (reference sequence). The CDR3 has 15 residues. The CDR3 sequence: CASRLGGLALNEQFF. The DNA for the CDR3 is TGTGCCAGTAGGCTCGGAGGGCTAGCCCTCAATGAGCAGTTCTTC.

This sequence joins TRBV4-3 and TRBJ1-3; D not resolved. The CDR3 runs to 14 residues. V shed 2 bases and J shed 7 bases, with 12 bases lying between them. Germline CDR1 is LGHNA and CDR2 is YSLEER. The CDR3 nucleotides are TGCGCCAGCAGCCAATTGGCCGCCATTAACACCATATATTTT. This sequence encodes CASSQLAAINTIYF.

The J gene is TRBJ2-7, the V gene TRBV7-9, with D maybe TRBD2 (5 bases). This CDR3 contains 14 residues. Germline assignment: CDR1 SEHNR and CDR2 FQNEAQ (reference sequence). Trimming took 2 bases from V and 3 from J, leaving 11 bases between them. CDR3 region: CASSLPGNVYEQYF. CDR3 bases: TGTGCCAGCAGCTTACCCGGGAACGTCTACGAGCAGTACTTC.

This sequence joins TRBV7-2 and TRBJ2-4; 11 nucleotides align to TRBD1. The CDR3 length is 17 residues. With V trimmed by 3 bases and J by 2 bases, 6 bases remained unmatched. Germline V gene lookup returns CDR1 SGHTA and CDR2 FQGNSA. CDR3 coding DNA: TGTGCCAGCAGCTTGGCCGGGACAGGGGGTTCCAAAAACATTCAGTACTTC. Amino acid sequence: CASSLAGTGGSKNIQYF.

The rearrangement joins TRBV9 to TRBJ2-1, with 8 bases lining up with TRBD2. The J segment lost 7 bases and the V segment lost 4 bases, leaving 10 bases of the junction unmatched. The CDR3 is 15 residues long. Germline V gives CDR1 SGDLS, CDR2 YYNGEE. CDR3 nucleotides: TGTGCCAGCAGCCCCCCCAGGGCTAGCGGGAATGAGCAGTTCTTC. Translating it yields CASSPPRASGNEQFF.

In DNA form, the CDR3 reads TGTGCCAGCAGTGCACCACCGGGGGAGACCCAGTACTTC. This encodes CASSAPPGETQYF. The gene calls are TRBV6-6 and TRBJ2-5; the D gene is possibly TRBD2 (5 bases). Germline V CDR1 and CDR2: MNHNY, SVGAGI (reference sequence). The CDR3 totals 13 residues. Trimming pared 5 bases from V and 5 bases from J, leaving 12 bases between.

The chain links TRBV7-8 to TRBJ1-1, with TRBD1 as a possible D gene (5 bases). This CDR3 is built from 14 residues. Germline assignment: CDR1 SGHVS and CDR2 FQNEAQ. The germline V and J ends were trimmed by 5 bases and 9 bases, with 19 bases remaining between them. The CDR3 region has the DNA TGTGCCAGCAGCGAAGTCCGCAAGGGACTGAAAGCTTTCTTT. This codes for CASSEVRKGLKAFF.

The chain combines TRBV27 with TRBJ2-7; the match to TRBD2 covers 8 bases. The CDR3 runs to 15 residues. J was trimmed by 2 bases and V by 4 bases; bases with no gene match: 7. From germline, CDR1 is MNHEY and CDR2 SMNVEV (reference sequence). CDR3 loop: CASSSPGTRAYEQYF. CDR3 DNA: TGTGCCAGCAGTTCCCCCGGGACTAGGGCCTACGAGCAGTACTTC.

V usage is TRBV28 and J usage is TRBJ1-2; 7 nucleotides agree with TRBD1. This CDR3 is built from 16 residues. The trim removed 0 bases at V and 3 bases at J, leaving 7 bases unmatched. Germline loops: CDR1 MDHEN, CDR2 SYDVKM. The CDR3 sequence: CASSLWGRGHYYGYTF. The CDR3 DNA follows: TGTGCCAGCAGTTTATGGGGTAGGGGGCATTACTATGGCTACACCTTC.

This sequence joins TRBV15 and TRBJ2-7; TRBD2 matches at 15 bases. This CDR3 has 13 amino acids. Germline values: CDR1 LNHNV, CDR2 YYDKDF (reference sequence). The V and J ends lost 8 bases and 7 bases, in that order; junction bases with no gene match: 3. The CDR3 loop is CATEGLAGGEQYF. The CDR3 bases are TGTGCCACCGAGGGACTAGCGGGAGGAGAGCAGTACTTC. The whole variable domain, remainder taken from reference TRBV15 and TRBJ2-7, is DAMVIQNPRYQVTQFGKPVTLSCSQTLNHNVMYWYQQKSSQAPKLLFHYYDKDFNNEADTPDNFQSRRPNTSFCFLDIRSPGLGDTAMYLCATEGLAGGEQYFGPGTRLTVT.

This clone was detected once. Other nucleotide sequences in the sample specify the same CDR3. The chain has TRBV6-1 and TRBJ2-1, with a possible D match to TRBD2 (5 bases). V lost 7 bases and J 0 bases, leaving 10 bases between the germline ends. Germline V gene data show CDR1 as MNHNS and CDR2 as SASEGT. The CDR3 is made up of 14 amino acids. The CDR3 sequence is CASILGSSYNEQFF. The CDR3 nucleotides read TGTGCCAGCATTTTAGGGAGCTCCTACAATGAGCAGTTCTTC.

This chain connects TRBV28 to TRBJ1-1, with D hard to call. Trimming took 3 bases from V and 1 from J, leaving 12 bases between them. The CDR3 consists of 15 residues. Germline assignment: CDR1 MDHEN and CDR2 SYDVKM. This chain's CDR3 is CASSLRPTGNTEAFF. CDR3 DNA sequence: TGTGCCAGCAGTTTGAGGCCGACGGGGAACACTGAAGCTTTCTTT.

CDR3 amino acids: CSHFVPNEQFF. As DNA, the CDR3 is TGCAGTCACTTTGTCCCTAATGAGCAGTTCTTC. The chain is built from TRBV20-1 and TRBJ2-1, with D hard to call. Trimming stripped 8 bases from V and 7 bases from J, with 12 bases between. Germline CDR1 DFQATT, CDR2 SNEGSKA (reference sequence). This CDR3 has 11 amino acids.

The chain combines TRBV7-2 with TRBJ1-4; no clear D gene. Germline V lookup: CDR1 SGHTA, CDR2 FQGNSA. Trimming pared 4 bases from V and 14 bases from J, leaving 14 bases between. The CDR3 contains 12 residues. CDR3 sequence (DNA): TGTGCCAGCAGCTCCGACCGCAGGAAGCTGTTTTTT. This gives the protein CASSSDRRKLFF.